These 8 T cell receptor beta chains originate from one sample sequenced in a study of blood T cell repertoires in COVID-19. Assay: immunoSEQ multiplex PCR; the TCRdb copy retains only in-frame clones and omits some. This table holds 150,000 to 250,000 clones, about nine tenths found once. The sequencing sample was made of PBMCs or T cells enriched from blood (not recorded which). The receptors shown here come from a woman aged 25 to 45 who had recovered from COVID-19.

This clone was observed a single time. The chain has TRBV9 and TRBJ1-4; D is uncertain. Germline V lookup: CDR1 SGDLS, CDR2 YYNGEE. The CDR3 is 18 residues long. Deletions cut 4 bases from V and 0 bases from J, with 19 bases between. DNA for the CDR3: TGTGCCAGCAGCTCACACCTATCGAGCGGAACAACTAATGAAAAACTGTTTTTT. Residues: CASSSHLSSGTTNEKLFF.

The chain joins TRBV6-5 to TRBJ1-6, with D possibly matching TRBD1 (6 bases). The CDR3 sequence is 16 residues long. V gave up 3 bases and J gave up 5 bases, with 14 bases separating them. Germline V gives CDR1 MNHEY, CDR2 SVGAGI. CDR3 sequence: CASSYSGGRDNSPLHF. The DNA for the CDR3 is TGTGCCAGCAGTTATAGTGGGGGCCGTGATAATTCACCCCTCCACTTT.

The CDR3 nucleotides are TGTGCCTGGAGCCCCGGGACTAGCGGGGTTATAGATACGCAGTATTTT. Translation: CAWSPGTSGVIDTQYF. The V gene is TRBV30, the J gene TRBJ2-3, with 13 bases fitting TRBD2. The CDR3 length is 16 residues. Looked up from germline, CDR1 is GTSNPN and CDR2 is SVGIG (reference sequence). V shed 3 bases and J 5 bases; nucleotides not matched to a gene: 8.

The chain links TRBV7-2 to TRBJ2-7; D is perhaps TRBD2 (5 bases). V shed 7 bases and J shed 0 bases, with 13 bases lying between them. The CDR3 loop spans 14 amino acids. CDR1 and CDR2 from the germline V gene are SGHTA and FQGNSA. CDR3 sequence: CASTPPGVSYEQYF. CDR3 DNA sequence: TGTGCCAGCACCCCCCCCGGGGTCTCCTACGAGCAGTACTTC.

Written as DNA, the CDR3 is TGTGCCAGTAATCTAGCGGGGATATACGAGCAGTACTTC. Its protein product is CASNLAGIYEQYF. The chain has TRBV12-3 or TRBV12-4 and TRBJ2-7; 9 bases are a match to TRBD2. J lost 4 bases, V lost 9 bases, and 7 bases had no gene match. This CDR3 comprises 13 residues.

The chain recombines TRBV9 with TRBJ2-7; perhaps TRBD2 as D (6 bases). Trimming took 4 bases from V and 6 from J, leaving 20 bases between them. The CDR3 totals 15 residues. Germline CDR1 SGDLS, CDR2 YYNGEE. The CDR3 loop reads CASSTSGTEPSEQYF. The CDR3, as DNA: TGTGCCAGCAGCACCTCCGGGACTGAGCCCTCCGAGCAGTACTTC.

In DNA form, the CDR3 reads TGTGCCAGCAGCCTCGGACAGGTCGAAATGAGCGAGCAGTACTTC. Translation gives CASSLGQVEMSEQYF. The chain couples TRBV11-3 to TRBJ2-7; 7 bases fit TRBD1. This CDR3 has 15 amino acids. The germline CDR1 and CDR2 sequences are SGHNT and YENEEA. V lost 5 bases to trimming and J lost 6 bases; unmatched junction nucleotides: 13. Filled out from reference TRBV11-3 and TRBJ2-7, the complete variable domain reads EAGVVQSPRYKIIEKKQPVAFWCNPISGHNTLYWYLQNLGQGPELLIRYENEEAVDDSQLPKDRFSAERLKGVDSTLKIQPAELGDSAVYLCASSLGQVEMSEQYFGPGTRLTVT.

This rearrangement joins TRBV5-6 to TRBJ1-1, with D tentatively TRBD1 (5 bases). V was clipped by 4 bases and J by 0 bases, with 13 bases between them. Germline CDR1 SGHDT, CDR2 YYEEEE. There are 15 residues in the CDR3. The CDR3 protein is CASSTVTELNTEAFF. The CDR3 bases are TGTGCCAGCAGCACGGTGACAGAATTGAACACTGAAGCTTTCTTT.